The 20 T cell receptor beta chains below were found in one sample sequenced in a study of blood T cell repertoires in COVID-19. Profiling relied on immunoSEQ multiplex PCR, and the TCRdb table lists in-frame clones only, not all of them. The repertoire holds a few hundred thousand clones, with 75% to 90% as singletons. What was sequenced was peripheral blood. Receptors originate from a woman aged 40 to 50 who had recovered from COVID-19.

This sequence joins TRBV25-1 and TRBJ2-1; 8 bases align to TRBD1. CDR3 length: 15 amino acids. The V and J ends lost 4 bases and 5 bases, in that order; junction bases with no gene match: 7. CDR1 is MGHDK and CDR2 is SYGVNS in the germline V gene. DNA for the CDR3: TGTGCCAGCAGTGTGTGGCAGGGGGCCCACAATGAGCAGTTCTTC. Translating gives CASSVWQGAHNEQFF. Complete variable domain (other parts from reference TRBV25-1 and TRBJ2-1): EADIYQTPRYLVIGTGKKITLECSQTMGHDKMYWYQQDPGMELHLIHYSYGVNSTEKGDLSSESTVSRIRTEHFPLTLESARPSHTSQYLCASSVWQGAHNEQFFGPGTRLTVL.

The V call is TRBV7-6, the J call TRBJ2-2, with TRBD2 identical over 10 bases. V gave up 2 bases and J gave up 3 bases; unmatched junction bases: 6. There are 17 residues in the CDR3. Germline V gene sequence: CDR1 SGHVS, CDR2 FNYEAQ. The CDR3 nucleotides read TGTGCCAGCAGCTTAAGTCCTAGCGGGAGTGACACCGGGGAGCTGTTTTTT. Translating it yields CASSLSPSGSDTGELFF.

V and J are TRBV3-1 (or the pseudogene TRBV3-2) and TRBJ2-4; TRBD2 matches at 8 bases. Trimming cost V 4 bases and J 0 bases; bases outside gene matches: 5. The germline V gene encodes CDR1 LGHDT and CDR2 YNNKEL (reference sequence). The CDR3 is 16 residues long. For the CDR3, the DNA is TGTGCCAGCAGCCCGGCGGGGGGATTAGCCAAAAACATTCAGTACTTC. Its translation: CASSPAGGLAKNIQYF.

This chain uses TRBV3-1 (or the pseudogene TRBV3-2) with TRBJ1-4; perhaps TRBD1 as D (5 bases). This CDR3 spans 18 amino acids. V lost 4 bases and J 3 bases, leaving 21 bases between the germline ends. Germline loops: CDR1 LGHDT, CDR2 YNNKEL (reference sequence). CDR3 coding DNA: TGTGCCAGCAGCCCCACCGCAGGGATCGGTGTGCCTAATGAAAAACTGTTTTTT. Amino acid sequence: CASSPTAGIGVPNEKLFF.

The chain couples TRBV6-6 to TRBJ1-1; D is possibly TRBD1 (5 bases). Germline V gene sequence: CDR1 MNHNY, CDR2 SVGAGI (reference sequence). This CDR3 is 15 amino acids long. V lost 5 bases, J lost 3 bases, and 16 bases lay in between. As DNA, the CDR3 is TGTGCCAGCAGTCCCCTAGGGGTAGAGGACACTGAAGCTTTCTTT. Amino acid sequence: CASSPLGVEDTEAFF.

CDR3 coding DNA: TGTGCCAGCAGCAAGGGACTAGATGCAGATACGCAGTATTTT. The encoded protein is CASSKGLDADTQYF. The chain is built from TRBV7-6 and TRBJ2-3; TRBD2 aligns across 8 bases. The CDR3 has 14 residues. V gave up 5 bases and J gave up 4 bases; unmatched junction bases: 5. Germline CDR1 is SGHVS and CDR2 is FNYEAQ.

The chain has TRBV18 and TRBJ2-7, with 9 bases matching TRBD1. Germline V gene sequence: CDR1 KGHSH, CDR2 LQKENI. The junction had 5 bases not matched to a gene; V was cut back by 6 bases and J by 2 bases. The CDR3 spans 14 residues. For the CDR3, the DNA is TGTGCCAGCTCCCGGGGACAGGGTACCTACGAGCAGTACTTC. It encodes CASSRGQGTYEQYF.

CDR3 sequence reads: CASSPGQGSDEQYF. The CDR3 coding sequence is TGTGCCAGCAGCCCCGGACAGGGGAGCGACGAGCAGTACTTC. The chain has TRBV7-2 and TRBJ2-7; TRBD1 matches 9 bases. The V and J ends lost 5 bases and 5 bases, in that order; junction bases with no gene match: 7. The germline gives CDR1 SGHTA, CDR2 FQGNSA. The CDR3 loop spans 14 amino acids.

CDR3 sequence (DNA): TGTGCCAGCAGCTTAAACGGACTAGCGCCCTACAATGAGCAGTTCTTC. It encodes CASSLNGLAPYNEQFF. The rearrangement links TRBV11-2 to TRBJ2-1; the match to TRBD2 covers 9 bases. The V and J ends lost 2 bases and 2 bases, in that order; junction bases with no gene match: 4. The CDR3 is made up of 16 amino acids. CDR1 and CDR2 (germline): SGHAT, FQNNGV.

The chain joins TRBV11-2 to TRBJ1-5; D might be TRBD1 (5 bases). Trimming took 0 bases from V and 5 from J, leaving 11 bases between them. The germline CDR1 and CDR2 sequences are SGHAT and FQNNGV. The CDR3 consists of 15 residues. In DNA form, the CDR3 reads TGTGCCAGCAGCTTAGATGGGGCAGTTCATCAGCCCCAGCATTTT. Its protein product is CASSLDGAVHQPQHF.

The chain employs TRBV15 and TRBJ2-7, with D maybe TRBD1 (6 bases). The CDR3 extends over 16 amino acids. Germline V gene data show CDR1 as LNHNV and CDR2 as YYDKDF (reference sequence). The V end lost 0 bases, the J end lost 0 bases, and 12 bases lay between the germline ends. CDR3 nucleotide sequence: TGTGCCACCAGCAGAGATCCCCCGGACAGCTCCTACGAGCAGTACTTC. It codes for CATSRDPPDSSYEQYF.

A single count supports this clone. Here the CDR3 reads CASGLGQMTGYTGELFF. Here the CDR3 DNA reads TGTGCTAGTGGTTTGGGTCAGATGACAGGGTACACCGGGGAGCTGTTTTTT. J is TRBJ2-2 and V is TRBV12-5; 7 bases align to TRBD1. The CDR3 length is 17 residues. V dropped 1 base and J dropped 3; count of bases not matched to a gene: 8. Germline loops: CDR1 LGHNT, CDR2 FRNRAP.

The J gene is TRBJ2-7, the V gene TRBV19; tentative D call: TRBD1 (5 bases). The CDR3 length is 14 residues. CDR1 LNHDA and CDR2 SQIVND come from the germline V gene (reference sequence). V lost 1 base, J lost 4 bases, and 11 bases lay in between. The CDR3 nucleotides read TGTGCCAGTAGTATAGTCCCCGACAGTTACGAGCAGTACTTC. Translated: CASSIVPDSYEQYF.

The V and J genes are TRBV2 and TRBJ1-4; 9 nucleotides line up with TRBD1. The J segment lost 8 bases and the V segment lost 5 bases, leaving 15 bases of the junction unmatched. The germline CDR1 and CDR2 sequences are SNHLY and FYNNEI. The CDR3 has 17 residues. The CDR3 bases are TGTGCCAGCAGTCCAGATAGGACAGGGGCTGGAGGGGAAAAACTGTTTTTT. Translated: CASSPDRTGAGGEKLFF.

V is TRBV4-2 and J is TRBJ2-7; 8 bases match TRBD2. V lost 3 bases and J lost 2; bases outside the gene matches: 12. Germline CDR1 is LGHNA and CDR2 is YNFKEQ. This CDR3 has 17 residues. CDR3 region: CASSHRLGVAGPYEQYF. CDR3 sequence (DNA): TGTGCCAGCAGCCACCGACTAGGTGTAGCGGGACCCTACGAGCAGTACTTC.

This rearrangement joins TRBV3-1 (or the pseudogene TRBV3-2) to TRBJ2-7, with 10 bases aligning to TRBD2. Trimming took 4 bases from V and 5 from J; bases not matched to a gene: 8. CDR1 is LGHDT and CDR2 is YNNKEL in the germline V gene (reference sequence). CDR3 length: 15 residues. The CDR3 here is CASSPLTSGINEQYF. The CDR3 coding sequence is TGTGCCAGCAGCCCCCTAACTAGCGGGATCAACGAGCAGTACTTC.

The chain uses TRBV23-1 and TRBJ2-7, with D maybe TRBD2 (6 bases). TRBV23-1 is given ORF status, its function remaining uncertain. This CDR3 is built from 15 residues. V lost 7 bases and J 2 bases, leaving 18 bases between the germline ends. Here the CDR3 DNA reads TGCGCCAGCACATTACCGGGACTGACTCCCTACGAGCAGTACTTC. It is translated as CASTLPGLTPYEQYF.

The chain employs TRBV28 and TRBJ1-2; weak D call: TRBD1 (6 bases). Germline assignment: CDR1 MDHEN and CDR2 SYDVKM. V dropped 7 bases and J dropped 4 bases, with 13 bases sitting between them. CDR3 size: 13 residues. This chain's CDR3 is CASTRTEGYGYTF. As DNA, the CDR3 is TGTGCCAGCACCCGGACAGAGGGCTATGGCTACACCTTC.

This clone showed up just once. The CDR3 here is CATSDPTTGELFF. The CDR3 nucleotides are TGTGCCACCAGTGACCCGACAACCGGGGAGCTGTTTTTT. This chain uses TRBV24-1 with TRBJ2-2; unclear D gene. Germline values: CDR1 KGHDR, CDR2 SFDVKD. The V and J ends lost 4 bases and 5 bases respectively, with 7 bases between them. The CDR3 length is 13 residues.

This chain links TRBV18 with TRBJ2-7, with 10 bases that match TRBD2. This CDR3 comprises 16 residues. Germline loops: CDR1 KGHSH, CDR2 LQKENI. The V segment lost 1 base and the J segment 2 bases; nucleotides outside the gene matches: 5. CDR3 nucleotides: TGTGCCAGCTCACCACGGGAAGCGGGGGGGGCCTACGAGCAGTACTTC. Translation gives CASSPREAGGAYEQYF.